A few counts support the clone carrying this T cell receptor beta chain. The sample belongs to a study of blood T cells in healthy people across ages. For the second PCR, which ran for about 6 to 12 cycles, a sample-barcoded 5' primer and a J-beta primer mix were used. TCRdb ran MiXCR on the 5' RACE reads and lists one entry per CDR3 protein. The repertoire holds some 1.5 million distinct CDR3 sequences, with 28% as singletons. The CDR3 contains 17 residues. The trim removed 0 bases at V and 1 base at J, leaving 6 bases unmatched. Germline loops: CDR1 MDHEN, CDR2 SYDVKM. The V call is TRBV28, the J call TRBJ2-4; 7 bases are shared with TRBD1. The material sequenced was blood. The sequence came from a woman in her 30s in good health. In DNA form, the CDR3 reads TGTGCCAGCAGTTTATGGCCGACAGGGCGTGCCAAAAACATTCAGTACTTC. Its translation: CASSLWPTGRAKNIQYF. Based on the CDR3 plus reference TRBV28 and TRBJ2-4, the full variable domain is DVKVTQSSRYLVKRTGEKVFLECVQDMDHENMFWYRQDPGLGLRLIYFSYDVKMKEKGDIPEGYSVSREKKERFSLILESASTNQTSMYLCASSLWPTGRAKNIQYFGAGTRLSVL.